This entry lists 14 T cell receptor beta chains sequenced from one sample in a study of blood T cell repertoires in COVID-19. Method: immunoSEQ multiplex PCR; TCRdb's copy keeps in-frame clones and lacks some. The sample consists of 300,000 to 400,000 clones, around nine tenths of them appearing once. Sequencing was done on a sample of peripheral blood. Every receptor here comes from a woman aged 18 to 35 who had recovered from COVID-19.

A single count supports this clone. The chain recombines TRBV6-5 with TRBJ2-7; 7 nucleotides agree with TRBD1. CDR3 length: 12 amino acids. J was trimmed by 9 bases and V by 6 bases; bases with no gene match: 8. Germline V gene lookup returns CDR1 MNHEY and CDR2 SVGAGI. In DNA, the CDR3 is TGTGCCAGCAGCGGGGACAGAAGAGTGCAGTACGTC. Protein sequence: CASSGDRRVQYV.

This chain joins TRBV5-4 and TRBJ2-7; 9 nucleotides align to TRBD1. Germline CDR1 reads SGHNT; CDR2 reads YYREEE (reference sequence). This CDR3 region has 13 residues. With V trimmed by 5 bases and J by 5 bases, 5 bases remained unmatched. The CDR3 region has the DNA TGTGCCAGCAGTTCGGACAGGGGCCACGAGCAGTACGTC. This gives the protein CASSSDRGHEQYV.

The rearrangement links TRBV5-1 to TRBJ2-1, with TRBD1 matching 11 bases. CDR1 and CDR2 from the germline V gene are SGHRS and YFSETQ. The CDR3 extends over 16 amino acids. Unmatched junction bases numbered 13, after V lost 5 bases and J lost 9 bases. The CDR3 DNA follows: TGCGCCAGCAGTTTAGCGCCGGGACAGGGGGGCGGTGAGCAGTTCTTC. Protein product: CASSLAPGQGGGEQFF.

The chain couples TRBV19 to TRBJ1-2, with D maybe TRBD1 (6 bases). Germline V gene sequence: CDR1 LNHDA, CDR2 SQIVND (reference sequence). The V gene lost 6 bases and the J gene lost 8 bases, with 13 bases spanning the gap. The CDR3 runs to 12 residues. The CDR3 DNA sequence: TGTGCCAGTAGGACAGGACTAGGGGGCTACACCTTC. Translating it yields CASRTGLGGYTF.

V usage is TRBV7-8 and J usage is TRBJ2-4, with D perhaps TRBD1 (6 bases). CDR3 length equals 16 residues. Trimming took off 0 bases at V and 6 bases at J, with 15 bases between the two ends. The germline gives CDR1 SGHVS, CDR2 FQNEAQ. This CDR3 is CASSLAGAALGNIQYF. The CDR3, as DNA: TGTGCCAGCAGCTTAGCGGGGGCGGCGTTGGGAAACATTCAGTACTTC.

This chain connects TRBV25-1 to TRBJ1-1; D unclear. Germline loops: CDR1 MGHDK, CDR2 SYGVNS. Trimming cost V 2 bases and J 10 bases, with 14 bases left between them. This CDR3 spans 13 amino acids. The DNA for the CDR3 is TGTGCCAGCAGTGAACGCTCGCGGTCCGCAGCTTTCTTT. This sequence encodes CASSERSRSAAFF.

This clone was found once. The chain uses TRBV2 and TRBJ2-3; 9 bases agree with TRBD2. Trimming took 4 bases from V and 3 from J; bases not matched to a gene: 8. Germline loops: CDR1 SNHLY, CDR2 FYNNEI. The CDR3 consists of 16 residues. In DNA, the CDR3 is TGTGCCAGCAGTGGATCGGCGGGAGGGAGTACAGATACGCAGTATTTT. This translates into CASSGSAGGSTDTQYF.

The CDR3 DNA follows: TGTGCCAGCAGCTTAGGTTCGAGTAGATCCTACAATGAGCAGTTCTTC. This translates into CASSLGSSRSYNEQFF. The chain uses TRBV11-2 and TRBJ2-1; D gene ambiguous. The V and J ends lost 1 base and 1 base respectively, with 11 bases between them. Germline-derived CDR1 and CDR2 are SGHAT and FQNNGV. The CDR3 sequence is 16 residues long.

This chain uses TRBV15 with TRBJ1-4; D might be TRBD1 (6 bases). V was pared by 0 bases and J by 5 bases, with 16 bases between. Germline assignment: CDR1 LNHNV and CDR2 YYDKDF (reference sequence). The CDR3 is 17 amino acids. The CDR3: CATSRDPVGQGNEKLFF. DNA of the CDR3: TGTGCCACCAGCAGAGATCCGGTGGGCCAGGGGAATGAAAAACTGTTTTTT.

On this clone itself: An end of the junction differs from the germline gene, which may be a read error. The chain links TRBV6-5 to TRBJ1-4; maybe TRBD1 (6 bases). The CDR3 length is 14 residues. Looked up from germline, CDR1 is MNHEY and CDR2 is SVGAGI. The CDR3 sequence: CACSRGTTNEKLFF. CDR3 DNA sequence: TGTGCCTGCAGTAGGGGGACAACTAATGAAAAACTGTTTTTT.

The chain couples TRBV27 to TRBJ2-1; a weak D match, TRBD2 (6 bases). Germline CDR1 and CDR2: MNHEY and SMNVEV (reference sequence). V dropped 4 bases and J dropped 3 bases, with 16 bases sitting between them. The CDR3 loop spans 16 amino acids. The CDR3, as DNA: TGTGCCAGCAGTTCCCCGTTGAGCGGGCTCTACAATGAGCAGTTCTTC. This codes for CASSSPLSGLYNEQFF.

The chain's CDR3 is CASRCLGLAGLPRSYEQYV. CDR3 DNA sequence: TGCGCCAGCAGGTGCCTGGGACTAGCGGGATTACCCCGCTCCTACGAGCAGTACGTC. The chain has TRBV5-1 and TRBJ2-7; TRBD2 aligns across 13 bases. V lost 5 bases to trimming and J lost 0 bases; unmatched junction nucleotides: 14. This CDR3 contains 19 residues. Germline CDR1 and CDR2: SGHRS and YFSETQ.

The V and J genes are TRBV24-1 and TRBJ2-2; D possibly corresponds to TRBD1 (6 bases). The CDR3 contains 16 residues. Trimming cost V 2 bases and J 2 bases, with 11 bases left between them. Germline V gene sequence: CDR1 KGHDR, CDR2 SFDVKD. CDR3 sequence (DNA): TGTGCCACCAGTGATTCCGGGACACCAAACACCGGGGAGCTGTTTTTT. It is translated as CATSDSGTPNTGELFF.

The V and J genes are TRBV19 and TRBJ1-1, with D possibly TRBD1 on 6 matching bases. The CDR3 totals 13 residues. V was pared by 5 bases and J by 7 bases, with 14 bases between. The germline V gene has CDR1 LNHDA and CDR2 SQIVND (reference sequence). The CDR3: CASSLGAVGEAFF. The CDR3 DNA follows: TGTGCCAGTAGTTTGGGGGCTGTTGGTGAAGCTTTCTTT.